This section outlines one TCR beta chain sequence together with its context. This clonotype has only a few counts. This receptor's antigen is unknown. No base-level quality is on record; no much larger clone is a single base apart. The CDR3 starts with the cysteine, ends with the phenylalanine, and has 17 residues. Of all the DNA, just the CDR3 is kept, 51 bases in frame from base 1. Trimming takes 5 bases from V and 0 bases from J, and the germline ends sit 18 bases apart. Reading the germline V gene gives CDR1 SGHAT and CDR2 FQNNGV. TCR cDNA was synthesized by 5'RACE template switching, through which a universal primer site and unique molecular identifiers were introduced. Priming for cDNA synthesis came from both the TCR alpha and TCR beta constant segments. Two PCR steps were used to amplify libraries, with sample barcodes and sequencing adapters being added in the second step. Sequencing of the libraries was done on either Illumina HiSeq 2500 (2x100 bp) or NovaSeq (2x150 bp). Per the authors' processing: MIGEC handled demultiplexing of reads and collapsing into UMI consensus sequences, while MiXCR performed V(D)J alignment. Vaccine-responding clonotypes were defined with edgeR using replicate PBMC samples, requiring FDR below 0.01 and a log2 fold change above 5 up to day 15. Each bulk clonotype received a CD4 or CD8 identity based on whether the sequenced CD4 or CD8 repertoire contained that clonotype at higher abundance. TCRdb redid the processing of the public reads, applying fastp at Q25 and MiXCR, and retained in-frame beta chains. Entries are consolidated by CDR3 protein sequence, retaining the most common genes and DNA. For this entry, the V and J calls and clone size follow TCRdb and not the study's own pipeline. Counted in this sample were about 630,000 distinct CDR3 sequences; approximately 13% of them appeared once. The top ten clones comprise just under 15% of the sample.

This sample is drawn from a study of T cells after yellow fever vaccination (dated by TCRdb to the late 2010s). About the study as a whole: The SMART-Seq v4 Ultra Low Input RNA kit was used to prepare libraries from fractions with low cell numbers. The cohort comprised two healthy male donors, one aged 18 to 30 and one aged 30 to 40 years. Blood was drawn at multiple timepoints before and after primary and secondary immunization, with bulk PBMC replicates and cell subsets isolated. To track T-cell clones before and after primary and booster YFV17D yellow fever vaccination, bulk TCR alpha and beta repertoires were sequenced longitudinally.

Explained via the paper, the treatment or condition label denotes: live attenuated yellow fever vaccine strain. At every blood-draw timepoint, two biological replicates of bulk PBMCs were collected. A standard Ficoll-Paque protocol was used to isolate PBMCs from peripheral blood. TriZol was used to extract RNA from bulk PBMCs, from CD4 and CD8 fractions, and from dextramer-positive and dextramer-negative fractions. Results and caveats for the whole study, not just this receptor: Because abundant contaminating clonotypes from the bulk population could be contained in FACS-sorted repertoires, computational filtering was required. Because the study included only a couple of donors, the extent to which the findings can be generalized is limited. The secondary T-cell response was found to be weaker but faster than the primary response, with a peak reached on day 5 rather than on day 15. A small share of clonotypes occurred in both CD4 and CD8 compartments, likely arising from convergent recombination. Most clones expanded after primary vaccination were re-detected after the booster (almost 98% of CD4 and 88% of CD8), suggesting broad memory maintenance.

The sequence came from a man aged 25 to 40 who received the YFV17D yellow fever vaccine. The sequences come from PBMCs, collected on the day of the yellow fever booster vaccination. The chain is assembled from TRBV11-2 and TRBJ2-3, and possibly TRBD2, on 6 matching bases. The bases are TGTGCCAGCAGCGCCACCCTCCGCGGGGAGAGCACAGATACGCAGTATTTT. Its protein product is CASSATLRGESTDTQYF.